The 21 T cell receptor beta chains in this list originate from one sample, sequenced in a study of ipilimumab plus nivolumab after autologous stem cell transplantation. Here immunoSEQ multiplex PCR was the method, and the copy in TCRdb shows in-frame clones only, minus some. The sample carries 17,000 or so clones, about 80% recorded once. The source material was PBMCs, sampled in a trial of ipilimumab plus nivolumab as post-transplant consolidation. These receptors all stem from a male donor with diffuse large B-cell lymphoma.

This clone appeared once. This chain uses TRBV7-9 with TRBJ2-7, with TRBD2 matching over 11 bases. V was clipped by 6 bases and J by 2 bases; unmatched bases: 9. The CDR3 is 16 residues long. Germline CDR1 SEHNR, CDR2 FQNEAQ (reference sequence). The CDR3 coding sequence is TGTGCCAGCAGTTCTCTTCTAGCGGGGGGTGCCTACGAGCAGTACTTC. Translated, it gives CASSSLLAGGAYEQYF. Supplemented by reference TRBV7-9 and TRBJ2-7, the full variable domain reads DTGVSQNPRHKITKRGQNVTFRCDPISEHNRLYWYRQTLGQGPEFLTYFQNEAQLEKSRLLSDRFSAERPKGSFSTLEIQRTEQGDSAMYLCASSSLLAGGAYEQYFGPGTRLTVT.

The rearrangement joins TRBV5-1 to TRBJ2-5; D could derive from TRBD1 or TRBD2 (6 bases each). Germline V gene sequence: CDR1 SGHRS, CDR2 YFSETQ. The CDR3 runs to 16 residues. Trimming stripped 3 bases from V and 1 base from J, with 16 bases between. The CDR3 coding sequence is TGCGCCAGCAGCTCAGGGAGGACAGTATCCCAAGAGACCCAGTACTTC. Its protein product is CASSSGRTVSQETQYF.

The chain links TRBV2 to TRBJ2-7, with D perhaps being TRBD1 or TRBD2 (5 bases each). This CDR3 spans 16 amino acids. Trimming stripped 1 base from V and 6 bases from J, with 19 bases between. The germline CDR1 and CDR2 sequences are SNHLY and FYNNEI. The CDR3 DNA reads as TGTGCCAGCAGTGAAGTCTCGTTTGGGACGGCCGGCGAGCAGTACTTC. This sequence encodes CASSEVSFGTAGEQYF.

The chain links TRBV6-9 to TRBJ1-2, with D possibly TRBD1 on 6 matching bases. CDR1 is MNHGY, CDR2 SVAAGI, per germline. V dropped 5 bases and J dropped 4 bases, with 11 bases sitting between them. CDR3 length: 13 amino acids. The CDR3 spells CASSKTGSYGYTF. The CDR3 bases are TGTGCCAGCAGTAAAACAGGGTCCTATGGCTACACCTTC.

Comment on this clone: Mismatch with germline at one junction end may stem from a read error. The CDR3: CASTLGFGLAANTGELFF. The CDR3 bases are TGTGCCAGCACCTTAGGGTTCGGACTAGCGGCGAACACCGGGGAGCTGTTTTTT. The chain carries TRBV7-2 and TRBJ2-2, with TRBD2 matching 10 bases. Germline CDR1 reads SGHTA; CDR2 reads FQGNSA. The CDR3 is made up of 18 amino acids.

CDR3 loop: CASSPGQAGGGGNGYTF. In nucleotides, the CDR3 is TGTGCCAGCAGCCCGGGACAGGCCGGAGGGGGGGGAAATGGCTACACCTTC. The chain has TRBV28 and TRBJ1-2; 8 nucleotides match TRBD1. Germline V gene data show CDR1 as MDHEN and CDR2 as SYDVKM. V lost 6 bases, J lost 6 bases, and 18 bases stayed unmatched. This CDR3 contains 17 residues.

This clone occurred once. CDR3 in amino acids: CASKGQGTDTQYF. The CDR3 nucleotides are TGTGCCAGCAAGGGACAGGGTACAGATACGCAGTATTTT. The chain has TRBV2 and TRBJ2-3, with 9 bases identical to TRBD1. The CDR3 spans 13 residues. Losses at the gene ends were 7 bases for V and 3 bases for J; bases not matched to a gene: 2. Per the germline V gene, CDR1 is SNHLY and CDR2 is FYNNEI.

This chain's CDR3 is CASSLDETQYF. CDR3 DNA sequence: TGCGCCAGCAGCTTGGATGAGACCCAGTACTTC. The chain employs TRBV5-1 and TRBJ2-5, with D hard to call. This CDR3 has 11 residues. The V end lost 0 bases, the J end lost 5 bases, and 2 bases lay between the germline ends. From germline, CDR1 is SGHRS and CDR2 YFSETQ. Full variable domain (rest looked up from reference TRBV5-1 and TRBJ2-5): KAGVTQTPRYLIKTRGQQVTLSCSPISGHRSVSWYQQTPGQGLQFLFEYFSETQRNKGNFPGRFSGRQFSNSRSEMNVSTLELGDSALYLCASSLDETQYFGPGTRLLVL.

As to this clone: Distinct nucleotide sequences in the sample also encode this CDR3. V is TRBV5-1 and J is TRBJ2-1; a weak D match, TRBD1 (5 bases). V dropped 0 bases and J dropped 2 bases, with 9 bases sitting between them. CDR1 is SGHRS and CDR2 is YFSETQ in the germline V gene. The CDR3 extends over 15 amino acids. The CDR3 DNA follows: TGCGCCAGCAGCTTGGTAGAAGGGGCCTACAATGAGCAGTTCTTC. Translation gives CASSLVEGAYNEQFF.

This clone came up a few times. This chain uses TRBV29-1 with TRBJ1-1; D not certain. Germline lookup yields CDR1 SQVTM and CDR2 ANQGSEA. Trimming removed 7 bases from V and 4 bases from J, with 10 bases in between. CDR3 length: 11 residues. The CDR3 reads CSGATGTEAFF. The CDR3 region has the DNA TGCAGCGGGGCCACTGGCACTGAAGCTTTCTTT.

The chain recombines TRBV4-3 with TRBJ2-1; D might be TRBD2 (6 bases). Germline CDR1 reads LGHNA; CDR2 reads YSLEER. Trimming removed 1 base at V and 7 bases at J, with 17 bases between. The CDR3 consists of 16 residues. The CDR3 DNA reads as TGCGCCAGCAGCCAAGGAGGGCTACACAGCGGGAATGAGCAGTTCTTC. Translation gives CASSQGGLHSGNEQFF.

Here the CDR3 reads CASSPWDRGRAFF. CDR3 nucleotide sequence: TGTGCCAGCAGCCCTTGGGACAGGGGGCGAGCTTTCTTT. The chain is built from TRBV7-9 and TRBJ1-1; the match to TRBD1 covers 12 bases. Germline V CDR1 and CDR2: SEHNR, FQNEAQ (reference sequence). V lost 5 bases and J lost 10; bases outside the gene matches: 5. CDR3 length equals 13 residues.

This sequence joins TRBV19 and TRBJ2-5; D is unclear. The CDR3 loop spans 13 amino acids. Germline V gene sequence: CDR1 LNHDA, CDR2 SQIVND (reference sequence). The ends were cut back, 10 bases at V and 4 bases at J, with 16 bases in the middle. The CDR3 coding sequence is TGTGCCACCCAGGAGAATTACCGAGAGACCCAGTACTTC. The encoded protein is CATQENYRETQYF.

This clone came up a few times. The chain joins TRBV4-2 to TRBJ2-3; 11 positions agree with TRBD2. The V and J ends lost 2 bases and 1 base, in that order; junction bases with no gene match: 14. The CDR3 extends over 20 amino acids. From germline, CDR1 is LGHNA and CDR2 YNFKEQ. CDR3 in DNA: TGTGCCAGCAGCCAACTCAGGGGTGGCACTAGCGGGGGTGGCACAGATACGCAGTATTTT. Its protein is CASSQLRGGTSGGGTDTQYF.

The genes are TRBV4-3 and TRBJ2-5; maybe TRBD2 (6 bases). The V gene's germline CDR1 is LGHNA and CDR2 YSLEER. Trimming left V 5 bases short and J 5 bases short, with 24 bases between. The CDR3 totals 17 residues. For the CDR3, the DNA is TGCGCCAGCAGCGCTAGCCTCCCGGGAGCCCTTCAGGAGACCCAGTACTTC. It yields the protein CASSASLPGALQETQYF.

V is TRBV10-3 and J is TRBJ2-7; no clear D. This CDR3 region has 14 residues. Per the germline V gene, CDR1 is ENHRY and CDR2 is SYGVKD. Trimming left V 7 bases short and J 2 bases short, with 15 bases between. CDR3 nucleotides: TGTGCCATCAAAGGAGACTCCTCTACCTACGAGCAGTACTTC. Translation gives CAIKGDSSTYEQYF.

V usage is TRBV5-8 and J usage is TRBJ2-3; 9 bases are shared with TRBD2. The CDR3 covers 17 residues. CDR1 is SGHTS and CDR2 is YDEGEE in the germline V gene. Trimming took 2 bases from V and 1 from J; bases not matched to a gene: 8. The CDR3 protein is CASSLLAGGTGTDTQYF. Here the CDR3 DNA reads TGTGCCAGCAGCTTACTGGCGGGGGGGACTGGCACAGATACGCAGTATTTT.

CDR3 amino acids: CASSIAGPGANVLTF. CDR3 nucleotides: TGTGCCAGTAGTATAGCGGGACCTGGGGCCAACGTCCTGACTTTC. The chain couples TRBV19 to TRBJ2-6, with D perhaps matching TRBD1 or TRBD2 (5 bases each). This CDR3 has 15 residues. Germline loops: CDR1 LNHDA, CDR2 SQIVND (reference sequence). With 1 base removed from V and 2 bases from J, the gap between germline ends came to 6 bases.

The genes are TRBV5-1 and TRBJ2-5; weak D call: TRBD1 (6 bases). The ends were cut back, 0 bases at V and 4 bases at J, with 13 bases in the middle. The CDR3 covers 15 residues. Germline lookup yields CDR1 SGHRS and CDR2 YFSETQ. CDR3 residues: CASSLGLSQGETQYF. The CDR3 coding sequence is TGCGCCAGCAGCTTGGGACTCTCACAGGGAGAGACCCAGTACTTC.

The CDR3 DNA sequence: TGTGCCACCACCCAGACTGGCGGGCAAGAGACCCAGTACTTC. This translates into CATTQTGGQETQYF. The gene calls are TRBV10-3 and TRBJ2-5, with D possibly being TRBD2 (5 bases). In germline, CDR1 is ENHRY, CDR2 SYGVKD. This CDR3 has 14 residues. V lost 10 bases and J 2 bases, leaving 17 bases between the germline ends.

The chain carries TRBV5-4 and TRBJ2-2; 7 bases align to TRBD1. The junction had 13 bases not matched to a gene; V was cut back by 6 bases and J by 5 bases. CDR3 length equals 16 residues. The V gene's germline CDR1 is SGHNT and CDR2 YYREEE (reference sequence). CDR3 amino acids: CASNPSRTGTTGELFF. CDR3 in DNA: TGTGCCAGCAACCCCTCAAGGACAGGAACTACCGGGGAGCTGTTTTTT.